This T cell receptor (beta chain) derives from a study of blood T cell repertoires in COVID-19. Across the whole study: Both acute and convalescent COVID-19 samples were obtained from the United States, Italy and Spain. Nucleic acid was either cDNA or gDNA, and it came from T cells, B-cell-depleted T cells, or PBMCs.

TCRdb keeps only in-frame clones here, not all; method: immunoSEQ multiplex PCR. The sample includes a few hundred thousand clones, roughly nine tenths of them seen just once. The sequence derives from a woman between 40 and 55 years old who had been exposed to COVID-19. The sequenced sample was PBMCs or T cells enriched from blood (not recorded which).

CDR3 sequence: CASSLDPSTGETFF. The CDR3 DNA reads as TGTGCCAGCAGCTTGGACCCCTCGACAGGGGAGACTTTCTTT. V gene TRBV5-4 combines with J gene TRBJ1-1, with 8 positions matching TRBD1. Trimming cost V 0 bases and J 12 bases; bases outside gene matches: 10. This CDR3 is built from 14 residues. Germline V gene lookup returns CDR1 SGHNT and CDR2 YYREEE (reference sequence).